A selection of T cell receptor beta chains follows, all from one sample in a study of shared clonotypes between healthy human individuals. Method: immunoSEQ multiplex PCR; TCRdb's copy keeps in-frame clones and lacks some. Among 110,000 or so clones listed, approximately 70% were seen once. Sequenced input: memory CD8+ T cells sorted from blood. All receptors derive from a woman aged 25 to 39 in good health. Both conserved end residues are part of each CDR3. A D gene is named only where the DNA matches it firmly. Clone size is shown for a subset of rows, as once, few, many or a class of expanded clone.

>-|TRBJ1-1|TRBV7-9|-
TGTGCCAGCAGCTTAGGGTACGGTGGGGAGAACACTGAAGCTTTCTTT
CASSLGYGGENTEAFF
>-|TRBJ2-3|TRBV19|-
TGTGCCAGTAGTATTCGAACAGATACGCAGTATTTT
CASSIRTDTQYF
>TRBD2|TRBJ2-7|TRBV6-5|-
TGTGCCAGCAGTTTCTTAGCGGGAGTTATTAACGAGCAGTACTTC
CASSFLAGVINEQYF
>TRBD1|TRBJ2-1|TRBV7-9|few
TGTGCCAGCAGCCCCGATGTTCAGGGGGTCAGCGATGAGCAGTTCTTC
CASSPDVQGVSDEQFF
>-|TRBJ1-1|TRBV30|-
TGTGCTTGCGGGGTCATGAACACTGAAGCTTTCTTT
CACGVMNTEAFF
>-|TRBJ2-7|TRBV4-2|-
TGTGCCAGCAGCCTTGGGACCAGGCTGGGCATCTACGAGCAGTACTTC
CASSLGTRLGIYEQYF
>-|TRBJ2-3|TRBV6-4|many
TGTGCCAGCAGTGACAAGGGTGGGAGCACAGATACGCAGTATTTT
CASSDKGGSTDTQYF
>TRBD2|TRBJ2-7|TRBV5-1|-
TGCGCCAGCAGCTTGGCCATCAGCGGGGGAAGCTACGAGCAGTACTTC
CASSLAISGGSYEQYF
>-|TRBJ1-2|TRBV2|few
TGTGCCAGCAGTGATGGGGGCTATGGCTACACCTTC
CASSDGGYGYTF
>TRBD1|TRBJ1-1|TRBV5-4|-
TGTGCCAGCAGCTTTCAACAGGGGTTCGACACTGAAGCTTTCTTT
CASSFQQGFDTEAFF
>-|TRBJ1-2|TRBV6-1|-
TGTGCCAGCAGTGTTGAGGACAGCGGATACTATGGCTACACCTTC
CASSVEDSGYYGYTF
>TRBD2|TRBJ2-7|TRBV7-2|many
TGTGCCAGCAGCTTTGCTAGCGGGAGGTTTGAGCAGTACTTC
CASSFASGRFEQYF
>-|TRBJ2-1|TRBV9|few
TGTGCCAGCAGCGTAGCCCCGGGGCTTGAGCAGTTCTTC
CASSVAPGLEQFF
>TRBD1|TRBJ1-2|TRBV4-1|-
TGCGCCAGCAGCTATCGGACAGGGAGTGATCATGGCTACACCTTC
CASSYRTGSDHGYTF
>-|TRBJ2-2|TRBV27|-
TGTGCCAGCAGTTACGAAAGGGTGACCGGGGAGCTGTTTTTT
CASSYERVTGELFF
>TRBD1|TRBJ2-6|TRBV27|-
TGTGCCACCCAGGAAGGGACAGGGGGCCCTGGGGCCAACGTCCTGACTTTC
CATQEGTGGPGANVLTF
>-|TRBJ1-1|TRBV2|-
TGTGCCAGCAGTGAAGGACAGTTGAACACTGAAGCTTTCTTT
CASSEGQLNTEAFF
>-|TRBJ2-7|TRBV21-1|-
TGTGCCAGCAGCAAAGCGTCGGGTGGCGACGAGCAGTACTTC
CASSKASGGDEQYF
>-|TRBJ2-7|TRBV6-1|-
TGTGCCAGCAGGAGTTACGAGCAGTACTTC
CASRSYEQYF
>-|TRBJ2-2|TRBV5-6|-
TGTGCCAGCAGCTTAGCTCAGGAGGGGACGAACACCGGGGAGCTGTTTTTT
CASSLAQEGTNTGELFF
>-|TRBJ2-6|TRBV7-6|-
TGTGCCAGCAGCCCGGCAGGGGGACTCTCTGGGGCCAACGTCCTGACTTTC
CASSPAGGLSGANVLTF
>TRBD2|TRBJ2-5|TRBV5-1|-
TGCGCCAGCAGCTTTACTCTAGCGGGAGGGCGGATAAGGACCCAGTACTTC
CASSFTLAGGRIRTQYF